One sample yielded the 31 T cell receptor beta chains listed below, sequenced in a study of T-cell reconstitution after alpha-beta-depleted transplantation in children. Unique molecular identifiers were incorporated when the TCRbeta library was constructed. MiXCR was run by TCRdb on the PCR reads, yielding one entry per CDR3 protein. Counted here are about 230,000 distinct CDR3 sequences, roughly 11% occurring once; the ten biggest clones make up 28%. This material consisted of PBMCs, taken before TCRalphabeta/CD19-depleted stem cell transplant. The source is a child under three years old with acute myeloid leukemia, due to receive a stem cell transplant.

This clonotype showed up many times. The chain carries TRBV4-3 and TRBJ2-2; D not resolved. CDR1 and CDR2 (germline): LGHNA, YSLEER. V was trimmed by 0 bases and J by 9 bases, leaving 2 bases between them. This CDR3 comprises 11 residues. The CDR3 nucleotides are TGCGCCAGCAGCCAAGAAAGGGAGCTGTTTTTT. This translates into CASSQERELFF.

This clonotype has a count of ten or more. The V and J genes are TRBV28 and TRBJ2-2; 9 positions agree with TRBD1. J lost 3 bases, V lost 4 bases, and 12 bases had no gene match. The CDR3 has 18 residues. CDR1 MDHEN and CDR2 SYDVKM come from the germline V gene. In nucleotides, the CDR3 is TGTGCCAGCAGTTCTCATACCTGGACAGGGGAGGACACCGGGGAGCTGTTTTTT. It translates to CASSSHTWTGEDTGELFF. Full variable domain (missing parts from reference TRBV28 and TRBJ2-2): DVKVTQSSRYLVKRTGEKVFLECVQDMDHENMFWYRQDPGLGLRLIYFSYDVKMKEKGDIPEGYSVSREKKERFSLILESASTNQTSMYLCASSSHTWTGEDTGELFFGEGSRLTVL.

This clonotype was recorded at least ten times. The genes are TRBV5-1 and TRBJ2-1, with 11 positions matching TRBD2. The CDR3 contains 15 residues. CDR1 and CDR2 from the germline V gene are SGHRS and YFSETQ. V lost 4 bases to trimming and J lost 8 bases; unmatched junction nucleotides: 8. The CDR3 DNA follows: TGCGCCAGCAGCGCCCTGACTAGCGGGATTGATGAGCAGTTCTTC. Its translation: CASSALTSGIDEQFF.

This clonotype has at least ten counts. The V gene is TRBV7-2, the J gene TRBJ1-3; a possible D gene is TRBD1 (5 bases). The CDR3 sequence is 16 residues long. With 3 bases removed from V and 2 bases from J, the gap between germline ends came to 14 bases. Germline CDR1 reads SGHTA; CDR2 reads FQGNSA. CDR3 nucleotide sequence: TGTGCCAGCAGCTTTTACCAGGGAGGGCCTGGAAACACCATATATTTT. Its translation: CASSFYQGGPGNTIYF.

As DNA, the CDR3 is TGCGCCAGCAGTACCCTAGCGGGGATTCCCGGGGAGCTGTTTTTT. This sequence encodes CASSTLAGIPGELFF. The chain has TRBV10-1 and TRBJ2-2; the match to TRBD2 covers 9 bases. The CDR3 runs to 15 residues. CDR1 is WNHNN, CDR2 SYGVQD, per germline (reference sequence). V trimming: 5 bases; J trimming: 6 bases; junction bases outside the gene matches: 7.

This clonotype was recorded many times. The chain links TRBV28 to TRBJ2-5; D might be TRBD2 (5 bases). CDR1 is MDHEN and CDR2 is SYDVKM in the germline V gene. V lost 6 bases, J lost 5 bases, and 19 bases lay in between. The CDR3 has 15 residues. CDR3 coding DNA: TGTGCCAGCAGCAATCGACAAGCTAGGAGGGAGACCCAGTACTTC. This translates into CASSNRQARRETQYF. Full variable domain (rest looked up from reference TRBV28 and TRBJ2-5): DVKVTQSSRYLVKRTGEKVFLECVQDMDHENMFWYRQDPGLGLRLIYFSYDVKMKEKGDIPEGYSVSREKKERFSLILESASTNQTSMYLCASSNRQARRETQYFGPGTRLLVL.

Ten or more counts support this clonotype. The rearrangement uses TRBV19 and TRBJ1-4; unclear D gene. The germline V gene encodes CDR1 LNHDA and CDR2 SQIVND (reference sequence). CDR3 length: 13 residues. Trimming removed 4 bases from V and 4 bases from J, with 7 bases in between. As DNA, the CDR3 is TGTGCCAGTAGTAGAGCCCTTAATGAAAAACTGTTTTTT. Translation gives CASSRALNEKLFF.

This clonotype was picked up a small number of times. CDR3 bases: TGCAGCGTTGAAGTAGGGGCCGAGCAGTACTTC. This encodes CSVEVGAEQYF. This chain links TRBV29-1 with TRBJ2-7; possible D gene TRBD1, 5 bases. V was pared by 1 base and J by 6 bases, with 7 bases between. The germline CDR1 and CDR2 sequences are SQVTM and ANQGSEA. This CDR3 contains 11 residues.

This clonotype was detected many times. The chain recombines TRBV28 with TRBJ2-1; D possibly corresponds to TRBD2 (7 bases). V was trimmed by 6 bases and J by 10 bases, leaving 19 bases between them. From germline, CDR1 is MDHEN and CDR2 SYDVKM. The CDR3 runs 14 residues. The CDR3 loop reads CASRPPGGPGEQFF. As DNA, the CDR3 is TGTGCCAGCAGGCCCCCCGGGGGGCCAGGAGAGCAGTTCTTC.

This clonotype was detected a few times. This CDR3 is CASRTPRGLTEKLFF. The CDR3 DNA sequence: TGTGCCAGCAGAACCCCGAGGGGGCTTACTGAAAAACTGTTTTTT. This sequence joins TRBV28 and TRBJ1-4; 7 bases are a match to TRBD1. CDR1 MDHEN and CDR2 SYDVKM come from the germline V gene. The V and J ends lost 6 bases and 7 bases, in that order; junction bases with no gene match: 11. The CDR3 has 15 residues.

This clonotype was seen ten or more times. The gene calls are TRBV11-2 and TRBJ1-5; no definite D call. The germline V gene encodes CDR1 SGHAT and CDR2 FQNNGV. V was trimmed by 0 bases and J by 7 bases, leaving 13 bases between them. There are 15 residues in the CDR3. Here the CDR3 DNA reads TGTGCCAGCAGCTTAGAAGGAGGGAAAGGACAGCCCCAGCATTTT. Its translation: CASSLEGGKGQPQHF.

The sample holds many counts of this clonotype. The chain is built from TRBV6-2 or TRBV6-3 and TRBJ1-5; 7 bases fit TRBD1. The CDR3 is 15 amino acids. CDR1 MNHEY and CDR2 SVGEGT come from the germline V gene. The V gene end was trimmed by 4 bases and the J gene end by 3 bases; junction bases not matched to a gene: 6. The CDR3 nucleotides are TGTGCCAGCAGTTTATGGGACAGAGTCAATCAGCCCCAGCATTTT. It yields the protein CASSLWDRVNQPQHF.

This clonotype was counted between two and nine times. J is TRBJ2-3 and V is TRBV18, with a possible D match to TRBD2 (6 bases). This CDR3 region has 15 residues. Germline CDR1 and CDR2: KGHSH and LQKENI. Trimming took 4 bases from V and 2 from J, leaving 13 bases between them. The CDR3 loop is CASSLRDSLTDTQYF. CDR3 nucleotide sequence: TGTGCCAGCTCACTCCGGGACTCCCTCACAGATACGCAGTATTTT.

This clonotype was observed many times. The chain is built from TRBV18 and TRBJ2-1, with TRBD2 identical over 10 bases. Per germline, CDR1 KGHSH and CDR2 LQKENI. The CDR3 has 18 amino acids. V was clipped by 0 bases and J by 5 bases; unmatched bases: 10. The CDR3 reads CASSPPRLAGVLHNEQFF. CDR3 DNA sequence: TGTGCCAGCTCACCACCGCGCCTAGCGGGAGTCCTTCACAATGAGCAGTTCTTC. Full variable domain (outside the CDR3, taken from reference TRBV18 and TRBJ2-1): NAGVMQNPRHLVRRRGQEARLRCSPMKGHSHVYWYRQLPEEGLKFMVYLQKENIIDESGMPKERFSAEFPKEGPSILRIQQVVRGDSAAYFCASSPPRLAGVLHNEQFFGPGTRLTVL.

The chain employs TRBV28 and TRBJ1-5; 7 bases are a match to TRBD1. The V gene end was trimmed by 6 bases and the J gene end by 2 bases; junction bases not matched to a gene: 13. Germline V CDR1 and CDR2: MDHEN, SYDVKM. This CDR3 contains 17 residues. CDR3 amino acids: CASSPPGGTNGNQPQHF. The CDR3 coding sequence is TGTGCCAGCAGCCCCCCAGGGGGAACTAATGGCAATCAGCCCCAGCATTTT.

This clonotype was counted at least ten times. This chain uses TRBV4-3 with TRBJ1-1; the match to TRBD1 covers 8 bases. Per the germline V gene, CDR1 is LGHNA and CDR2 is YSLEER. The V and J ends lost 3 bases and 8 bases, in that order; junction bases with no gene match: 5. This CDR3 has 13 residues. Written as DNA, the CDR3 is TGCGCCAGCAGCCAGCTACGGGACAGGGAAGCTTTCTTT. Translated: CASSQLRDREAFF.

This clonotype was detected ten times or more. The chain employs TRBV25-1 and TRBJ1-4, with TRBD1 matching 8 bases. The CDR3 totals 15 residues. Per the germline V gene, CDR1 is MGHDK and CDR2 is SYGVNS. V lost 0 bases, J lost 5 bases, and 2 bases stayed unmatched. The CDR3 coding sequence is TGTGCCAGCAGTGAATACAGGGGGCGGAATGAAAAACTGTTTTTT. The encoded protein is CASSEYRGRNEKLFF.

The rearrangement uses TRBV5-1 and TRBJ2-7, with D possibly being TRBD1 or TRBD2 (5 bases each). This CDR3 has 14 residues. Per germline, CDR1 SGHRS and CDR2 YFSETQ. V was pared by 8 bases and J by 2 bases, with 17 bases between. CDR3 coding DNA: TGCGCCAGTGATGAACCGGGACGGCCCTACGAGCAGTACTTC. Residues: CASDEPGRPYEQYF.

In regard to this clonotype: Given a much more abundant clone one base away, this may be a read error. Here the CDR3 DNA reads TGCAGTGCTGGGGCGGGAGCCGTTTTCGAGCAGTTCTTC. It yields the protein CSAGAGAVFEQFF. The V and J genes are TRBV20-1 and TRBJ2-1; 7 nucleotides agree with TRBD2. Looked up from germline, CDR1 is DFQATT and CDR2 is SNEGSKA (reference sequence). The trim removed 5 bases at V and 10 bases at J, leaving 11 bases unmatched. The CDR3 runs 13 residues.

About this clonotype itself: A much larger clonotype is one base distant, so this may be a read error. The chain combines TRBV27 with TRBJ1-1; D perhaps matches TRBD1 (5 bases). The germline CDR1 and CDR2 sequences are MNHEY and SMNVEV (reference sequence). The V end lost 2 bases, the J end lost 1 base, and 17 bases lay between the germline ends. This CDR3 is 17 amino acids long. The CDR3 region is CASSLKGWGTWNTEAFF. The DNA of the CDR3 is TGTGCCAGCAGTTTAAAAGGGTGGGGCACTTGGAACACTGAAGCTTTCTTT.

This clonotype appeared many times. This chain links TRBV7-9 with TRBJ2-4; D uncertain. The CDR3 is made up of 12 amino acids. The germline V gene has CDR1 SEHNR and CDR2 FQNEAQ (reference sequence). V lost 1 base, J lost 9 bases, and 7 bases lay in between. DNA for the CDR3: TGTGCCAGCAGCTTAGACGTGGGCATTCAGTACTTC. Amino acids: CASSLDVGIQYF.

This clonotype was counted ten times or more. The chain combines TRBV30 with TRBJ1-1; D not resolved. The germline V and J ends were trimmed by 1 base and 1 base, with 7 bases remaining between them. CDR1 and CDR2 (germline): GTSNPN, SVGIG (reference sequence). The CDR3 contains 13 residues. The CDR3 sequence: CAWSGHQNTEAFF. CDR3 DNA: TGTGCCTGGAGTGGACACCAGAACACTGAAGCTTTCTTT.

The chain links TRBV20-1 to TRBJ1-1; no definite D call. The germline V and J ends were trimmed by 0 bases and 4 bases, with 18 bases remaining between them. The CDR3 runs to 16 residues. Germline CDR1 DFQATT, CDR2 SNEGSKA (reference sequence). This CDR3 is CSARDLQQGMSTEAFF. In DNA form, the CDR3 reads TGCAGTGCTAGAGATCTGCAGCAAGGGATGAGCACTGAAGCTTTCTTT.

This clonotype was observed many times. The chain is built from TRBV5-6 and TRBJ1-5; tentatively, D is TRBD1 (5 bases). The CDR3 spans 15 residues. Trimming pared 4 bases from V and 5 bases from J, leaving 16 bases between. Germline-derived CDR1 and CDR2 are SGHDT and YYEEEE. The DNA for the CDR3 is TGTGCCAGCAGCCGGGGGGGACGGAGTGATCAGCCCCAGCATTTT. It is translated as CASSRGGRSDQPQHF.

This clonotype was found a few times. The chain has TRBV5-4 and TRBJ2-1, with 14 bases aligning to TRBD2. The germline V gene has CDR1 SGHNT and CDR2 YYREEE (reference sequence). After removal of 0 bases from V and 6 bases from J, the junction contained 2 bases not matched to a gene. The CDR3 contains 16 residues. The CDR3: CASSLAGTSGSNEQFF. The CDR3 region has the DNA TGTGCCAGCAGCTTGGCCGGGACTAGCGGGAGCAATGAGCAGTTCTTC. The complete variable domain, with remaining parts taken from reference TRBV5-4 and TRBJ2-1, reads ETGVTQSPTHLIKTRGQQVTLRCSSQSGHNTVSWYQQALGQGPQFIFQYYREEENGRGNFPPRFSGLQFPNYSSELNVNALELDDSALYLCASSLAGTSGSNEQFFGPGTRLTVL.

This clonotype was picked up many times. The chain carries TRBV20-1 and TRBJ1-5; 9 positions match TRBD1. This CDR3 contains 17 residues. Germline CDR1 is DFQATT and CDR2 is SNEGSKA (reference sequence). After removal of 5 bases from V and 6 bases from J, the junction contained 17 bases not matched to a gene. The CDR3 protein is CSAGPGPGTGISQPQHF. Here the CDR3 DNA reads TGCAGTGCTGGGCCAGGCCCGGGGACAGGGATTAGTCAGCCCCAGCATTTT.

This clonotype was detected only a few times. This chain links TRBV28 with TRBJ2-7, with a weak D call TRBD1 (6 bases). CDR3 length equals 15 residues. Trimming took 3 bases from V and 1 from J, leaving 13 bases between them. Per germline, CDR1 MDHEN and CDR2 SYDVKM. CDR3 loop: CASSFSRDTSYEQYF. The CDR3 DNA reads TGTGCCAGCAGTTTCAGCCGGGACACTTCCTACGAGCAGTACTTC.

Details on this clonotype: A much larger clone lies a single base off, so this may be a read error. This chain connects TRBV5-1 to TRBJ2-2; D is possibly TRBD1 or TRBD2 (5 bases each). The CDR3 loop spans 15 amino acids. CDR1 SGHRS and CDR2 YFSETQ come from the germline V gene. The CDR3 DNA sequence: TGCGCCGGCAGCCTGGCCGGGGCAGGCACCGGGGAGCTGTTTTTT. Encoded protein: CAGSLAGAGTGELFF.

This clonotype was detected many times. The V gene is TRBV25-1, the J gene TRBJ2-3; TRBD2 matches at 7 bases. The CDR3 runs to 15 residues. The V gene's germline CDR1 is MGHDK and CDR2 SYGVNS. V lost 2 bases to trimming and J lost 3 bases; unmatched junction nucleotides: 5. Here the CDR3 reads CASSERREATDTQYF. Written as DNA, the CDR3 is TGTGCCAGCAGTGAACGTCGGGAGGCGACAGATACGCAGTATTTT.

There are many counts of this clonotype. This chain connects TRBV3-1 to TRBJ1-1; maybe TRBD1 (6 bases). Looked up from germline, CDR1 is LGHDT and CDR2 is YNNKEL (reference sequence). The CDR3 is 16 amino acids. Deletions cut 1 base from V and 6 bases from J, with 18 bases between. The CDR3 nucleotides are TGTGCCAGCAGCCAAGGATTGGTCAGGGGAGGACCTGAAGCTTTCTTT. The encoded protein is CASSQGLVRGGPEAFF.

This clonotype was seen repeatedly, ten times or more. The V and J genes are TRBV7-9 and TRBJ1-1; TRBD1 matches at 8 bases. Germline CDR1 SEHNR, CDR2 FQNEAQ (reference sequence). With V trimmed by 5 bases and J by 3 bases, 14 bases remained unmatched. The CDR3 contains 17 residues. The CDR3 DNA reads TGTGCCAGCAGCGCCAGATTGACAGGGGTGGGGGACACTGAAGCTTTCTTT. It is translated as CASSARLTGVGDTEAFF.